This T cell receptor beta chain stems from a study of OX40 agonist ivuxolimab in advanced cancers. Points from the study as a whole: Dose levels from 0.1 to 3.0 mg/kg saw CD4+ and CD8+ blood T cells expand clonally by week 6. Among T cells, CD8+ cells averaged more expanded clones than CD4+ cells.

The germline V gene has CDR1 ENHRY and CDR2 SYGVKD. CDR3 length equals 12 residues. Clones were sequenced by immunoSEQ multiplex PCR, and TCRdb holds only the in-frame ones, with some missing. This table has 15,000 to 20,000 clones, roughly 85% appearing once. This clone was recorded only once. Its target is not known. The gene calls are TRBV10-3 and TRBJ2-5; D ambiguous. Near its end, the DNA agrees better with TRBJ2-7, so the J call may be wrong. This TCR was sampled from an adult with an advanced solid tumor such as melanoma, head and neck, liver or kidney cancer. The specimen comprised CD4+ or CD8+ T cells sorted from blood, sampled in a trial of the OX40 agonist ivuxolimab. The CDR3 DNA is TGTGCCATCAGCGACTTTACCCCCGAGCAGTACTTC. It encodes CAISDFTPEQYF.